This T cell receptor (beta chain) came from a study of cytomegalovirus exposure and HLA in healthy donors. Study as a whole: The 500 to 750 first-cohort repertoires and the 130 or so validation repertoires shared the same platform, a later analysis reported. Findings and limits, study-wide: Most sequenced TCRs were rare (though some public TCRs occurred in many donors).

CDR3 size: 14 residues. Trimming took off 5 bases at V and 1 base at J, with 9 bases between the two ends. Per the germline V gene, CDR1 is SGHVS and CDR2 is FNYEAQ. Details on this clone: Its target is unknown.

Profiled with immunoSEQ multiplex PCR; TCRdb holds only in-frame clones, not every one. Of about 160,000 clones in the sample, over 85% were seen once. This receptor was taken from a man between 18 and 29 years old in good health and CMV-seropositive. The V and J genes are TRBV7-6 and TRBJ2-1; perhaps TRBD2 as D (6 bases). Specimen: PBMCs. CDR3 in amino acids: CASSQTSSYNEQFF. CDR3 sequence (DNA): TGTGCCAGCAGCCAGACTAGTTCCTACAATGAGCAGTTCTTC.